The TCR beta chain described here comes from a study of T cell responses to AZD1222 COVID-19 vaccine. Trimming left V 4 bases short and J 7 bases short, with 14 bases between. The germline V gene encodes CDR1 KGHSH and CDR2 LQKENI. The CDR3 is 14 residues long. Here immunoSEQ multiplex PCR was the method, and the copy in TCRdb shows in-frame clones only, minus some. The sample lists 65,000 to 85,000 clones, roughly nine tenths seen once, with over 4.5% in the top ten. This clone was seen a single time. The V and J genes are TRBV18 and TRBJ1-5; tentative D call: TRBD1 (6 bases). The sequence was obtained from an adult in good health. The material was peripheral blood, obtained on day 0 of AZD1222 vaccination. The CDR3 DNA sequence: TGTGCCAGCTCACGATCAGGGGACGAGCAGCCCCAGCATTTT. This gives the protein CASSRSGDEQPQHF. The variable domain in full, completed from reference TRBV18 and TRBJ1-5, reads NAGVMQNPRHLVRRRGQEARLRCSPMKGHSHVYWYRQLPEEGLKFMVYLQKENIIDESGMPKERFSAEFPKEGPSILRIQQVVRGDSAAYFCASSRSGDEQPQHFGDGTRLSIL.